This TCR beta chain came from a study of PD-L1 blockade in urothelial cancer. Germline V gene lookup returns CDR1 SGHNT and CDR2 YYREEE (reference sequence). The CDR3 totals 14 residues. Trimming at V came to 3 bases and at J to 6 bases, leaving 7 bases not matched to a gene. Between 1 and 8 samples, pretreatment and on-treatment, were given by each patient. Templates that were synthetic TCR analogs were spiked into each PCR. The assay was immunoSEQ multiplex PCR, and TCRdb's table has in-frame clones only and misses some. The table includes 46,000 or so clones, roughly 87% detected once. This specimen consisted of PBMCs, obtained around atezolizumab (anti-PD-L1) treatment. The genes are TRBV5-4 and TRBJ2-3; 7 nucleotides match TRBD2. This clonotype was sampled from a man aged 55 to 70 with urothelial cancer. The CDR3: CASSSGRGVDTQYF. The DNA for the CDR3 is TGTGCCAGCAGCTCGGGACGGGGGGTGGATACGCAGTATTTT.